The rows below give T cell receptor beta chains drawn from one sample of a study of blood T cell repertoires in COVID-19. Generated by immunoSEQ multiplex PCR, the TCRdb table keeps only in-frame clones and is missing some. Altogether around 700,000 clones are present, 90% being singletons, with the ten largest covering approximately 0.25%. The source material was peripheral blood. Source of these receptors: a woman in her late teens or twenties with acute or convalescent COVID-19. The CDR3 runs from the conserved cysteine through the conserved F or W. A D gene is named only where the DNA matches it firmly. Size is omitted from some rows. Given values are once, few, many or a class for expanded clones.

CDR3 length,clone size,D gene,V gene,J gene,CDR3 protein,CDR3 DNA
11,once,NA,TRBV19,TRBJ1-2,CATESRGGYTF,TGTGCCACCGAAAGCAGGGGTGGCTACACCTTC
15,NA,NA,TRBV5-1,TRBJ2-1,CASSYGGASRNEQFF,TGCGCCAGCAGCTATGGGGGGGCCTCGCGGAATGAGCAGTTCTTC
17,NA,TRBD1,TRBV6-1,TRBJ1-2,CASSERATGVYNYGYTF,TGTGCCAGCAGTGAAAGGGCAACAGGGGTGTATAACTATGGCTACACCTTC
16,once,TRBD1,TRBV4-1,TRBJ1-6,CASSPPRQGIRETLHF,TGCGCCAGCAGCCCCCCCCGACAGGGGATCCGGGAAACCCTCCACTTT
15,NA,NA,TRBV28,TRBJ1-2,CASSSRPGGFYGYTF,TGTGCCAGCAGTTCCCGGCCCGGGGGGTTCTATGGCTACACCTTC
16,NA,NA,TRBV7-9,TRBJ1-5,CASSPRADGGNQPQHF,TGTGCCAGCAGCCCGAGGGCGGACGGTGGGAATCAGCCCCAGCATTTT
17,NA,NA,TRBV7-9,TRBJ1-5,CASSLPPRAGVYQPQHF,TGTGCCAGCAGCTTACCCCCCCGTGCAGGGGTATATCAGCCCCAGCATTTT
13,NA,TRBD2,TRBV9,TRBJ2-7,CASSQTTSERQYF,TGTGCCAGCAGTCAAACTACTAGCGAGAGGCAGTACTTC
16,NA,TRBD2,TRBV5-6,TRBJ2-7,CASSSLTSGGPYEQYF,TGTGCCAGCAGCTCGCTGACTAGCGGGGGGCCCTACGAGCAGTACTTC
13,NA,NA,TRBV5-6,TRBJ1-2,CASSLGRRQSYTF,TGTGCCAGCAGCTTGGGACGGCGACAAAGCTACACCTTC
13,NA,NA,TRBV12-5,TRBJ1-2,CASGLSPDYGYTF,TGTGCTAGTGGTTTGTCGCCAGACTATGGCTACACCTTC
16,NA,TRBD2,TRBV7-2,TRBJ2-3,CASSKYSAGAADTQYF,TGTGCCAGCAGCAAATACTCAGCGGGGGCGGCAGATACGCAGTATTTT
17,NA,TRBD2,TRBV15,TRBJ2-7,CATSSRPGTIPIYEQYF,TGTGCCACCAGCAGTAGGCCCGGGACTATCCCCATTTACGAGCAGTACTTC
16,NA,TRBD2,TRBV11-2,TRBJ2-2,CASSKAGRRIGGELFF,TGTGCCAGCAGCAAAGCCGGGAGGAGGATTGGCGGGGAGCTGTTTTTT
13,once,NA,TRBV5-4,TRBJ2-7,CASSGQGGYEQYF,TGTGCCAGCAGCGGCCAGGGGGGCTACGAGCAGTACTTC
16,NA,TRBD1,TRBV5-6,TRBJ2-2,CASSSTGGSSPGELFF,TGTGCCAGCAGCTCCACAGGGGGCTCAAGTCCCGGGGAGCTGTTTTTT
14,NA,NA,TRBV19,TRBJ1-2,CASSISGREYGYTF,TGTGCCAGTAGTATTTCGGGTAGGGAGTATGGCTACACCTTC
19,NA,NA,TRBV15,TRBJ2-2,CATSRDQRSPGSNTGELFF,TGTGCCACCAGCAGAGATCAGCGCAGTCCGGGATCGAACACCGGGGAGCTGTTTTTT
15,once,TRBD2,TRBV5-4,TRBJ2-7,CASSDVWRGGDEQYF,TGTGCCAGCAGTGACGTCTGGCGGGGGGGCGACGAGCAGTACTTC
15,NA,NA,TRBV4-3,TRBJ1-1,CASSQDRQLNTEAFF,TGCGCCAGCAGCCAAGACCGACAGTTGAACACTGAAGCTTTCTTT
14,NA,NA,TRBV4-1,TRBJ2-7,CASSPPTSSYEQYF,TGCGCCAGCAGCCCTCCTACTAGCTCCTACGAGCAGTACTTC
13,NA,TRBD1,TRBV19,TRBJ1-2,CASSLQGERGYTF,TGTGCCAGTAGTCTACAGGGGGAAAGGGGCTACACCTTC
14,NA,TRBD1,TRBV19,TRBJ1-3,CASKETGAGNTIYF,TGTGCCAGTAAAGAGACAGGGGCTGGAAACACCATATATTTT
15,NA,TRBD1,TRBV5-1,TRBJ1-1,CASSLAWTGSTEAFF,TGCGCCAGCAGCTTGGCCTGGACAGGGAGCACTGAAGCTTTCTTT
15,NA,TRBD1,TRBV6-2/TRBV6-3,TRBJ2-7,CASSPGTGYPSEQYF,TGTGCCAGCAGCCCTGGGACAGGGTACCCTAGCGAGCAGTACTTC
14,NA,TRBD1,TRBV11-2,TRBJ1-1,CASSLDRGGTEAFF,TGTGCCAGCAGCTTGGACAGGGGTGGTACTGAAGCTTTCTTT
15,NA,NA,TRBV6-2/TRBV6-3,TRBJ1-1,CASSLPGQRNTEAFF,TGTGCCAGCAGTTTGCCGGGACAACGGAACACTGAAGCTTTCTTT
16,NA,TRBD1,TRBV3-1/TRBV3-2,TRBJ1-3,CASSQGTGLPGNTIYF,TGTGCCAGCAGCCAGGGGACAGGGCTCCCTGGAAACACCATATATTTT
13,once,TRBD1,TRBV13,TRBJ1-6,CATSTGENSPLHF,TGTGCCACCTCCACAGGGGAAAATTCACCCCTCCACTTT
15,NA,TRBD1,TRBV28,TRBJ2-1,CASSEDRGLYNEQFF,TGTGCCAGCAGTGAGGACAGGGGGCTCTACAATGAGCAGTTCTTC
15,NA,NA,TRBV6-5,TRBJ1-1,CASSYSGRGNTEAFF,TGTGCCAGCAGTTACTCCGGGAGAGGGAACACTGAAGCTTTCTTT
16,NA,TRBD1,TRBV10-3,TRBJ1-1,CAISEGTDRGGTEAFF,TGTGCCATCAGTGAGGGAACAGACAGGGGTGGCACTGAAGCTTTCTTT
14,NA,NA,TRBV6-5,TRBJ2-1,CASSPLGGYNEQFF,TGTGCCAGCAGTCCATTAGGGGGATACAATGAGCAGTTCTTC
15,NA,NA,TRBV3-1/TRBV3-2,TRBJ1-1,CASSQEGAPDTEAFF,TGTGCCAGCAGCCAAGAGGGCGCGCCGGACACTGAAGCTTTCTTT
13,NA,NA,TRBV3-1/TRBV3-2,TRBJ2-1,CASSQESSNEQFF,TGTGCCAGCAGCCAAGAGTCCTCCAATGAGCAGTTCTTC
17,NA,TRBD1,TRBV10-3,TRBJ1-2,CAISESFATGSNYGYTF,TGTGCCATCAGTGAGTCCTTCGCGACAGGGTCTAACTATGGCTACACCTTC
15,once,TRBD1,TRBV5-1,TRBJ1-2,CASRPGTGGIYGYTF,TGCGCCAGCAGACCCGGGACAGGGGGGATCTATGGCTACACCTTC
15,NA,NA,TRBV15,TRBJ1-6,CATIKTLLGYSPLHF,TGTGCCACCATCAAAACCCTCCTGGGCTATTCACCCCTCCACTTT
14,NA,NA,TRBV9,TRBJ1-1,CASSHDRLNTEAFF,TGTGCCAGCAGTCACGACAGGCTGAACACTGAAGCTTTCTTT
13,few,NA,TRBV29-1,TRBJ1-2,CSVDSGVDYGYTF,TGCAGCGTTGATTCAGGGGTCGACTATGGCTACACCTTC
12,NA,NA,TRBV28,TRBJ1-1,CASSLVRSGAFF,TGTGCCAGCAGTTTAGTACGCAGTGGAGCTTTCTTT
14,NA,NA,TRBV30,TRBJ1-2,CAWSVLAGANGYTF,TGTGCCTGGAGTGTACTCGCTGGGGCGAATGGCTACACCTTC
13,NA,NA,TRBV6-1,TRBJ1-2,CASSEILNYGYTF,TGTGCCAGCAGTGAAATCCTTAACTATGGCTACACCTTC
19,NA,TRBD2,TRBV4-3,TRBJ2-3,CASSRAQTSGGSFTDTQYF,TGCGCCAGCAGCCGAGCCCAAACTAGCGGGGGTTCTTTCACAGATACGCAGTATTTT
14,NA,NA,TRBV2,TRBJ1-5,CASRTRAGNQPQHF,TGTGCCAGCAGGACCAGGGCCGGCAATCAGCCCCAGCATTTT